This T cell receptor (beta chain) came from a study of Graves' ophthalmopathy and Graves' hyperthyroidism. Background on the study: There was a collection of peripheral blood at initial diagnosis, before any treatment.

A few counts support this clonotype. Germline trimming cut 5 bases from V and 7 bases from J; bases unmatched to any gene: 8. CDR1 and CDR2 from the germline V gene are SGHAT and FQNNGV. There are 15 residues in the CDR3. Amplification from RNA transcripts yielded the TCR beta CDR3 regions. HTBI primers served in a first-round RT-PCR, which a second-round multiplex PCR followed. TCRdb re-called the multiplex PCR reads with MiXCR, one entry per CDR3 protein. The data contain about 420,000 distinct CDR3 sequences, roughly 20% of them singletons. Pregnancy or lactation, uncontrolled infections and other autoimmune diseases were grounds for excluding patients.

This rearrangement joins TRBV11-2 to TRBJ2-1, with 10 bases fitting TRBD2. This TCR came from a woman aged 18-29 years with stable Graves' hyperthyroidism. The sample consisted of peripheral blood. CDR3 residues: CASSPLAGEGNEQFF. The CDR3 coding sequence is TGTGCCAGCAGCCCTCTAGCGGGAGAGGGTAATGAGCAGTTCTTC.